This T cell receptor (beta chain) was documented in a study of T cell responses to AZD1222 COVID-19 vaccine. Some second doses came at about 4 weeks and others at about 12 weeks; these were pooled. Trimming took 4 bases from V and 2 from J; bases not matched to a gene: 8. The CDR3 loop spans 16 amino acids. Germline assignment: CDR1 SGHRS and CDR2 YFSETQ. Data came from immunoSEQ multiplex PCR; TCRdb stores just in-frame clones and leaves some out. The table lists 100,000 to 150,000 clones, approximately 91% of them singletons, with approximately 1.1% in the top ten. The sequence was obtained from an adult who received the AZD1222 COVID-19 vaccine. The specimen comprised peripheral blood, sampled 28 days after the second AZD1222 dose. The rearrangement uses TRBV5-1 and TRBJ2-2, with TRBD1 matching over 7 bases. In DNA form, the CDR3 reads TGCGCCAGCAGCCCTTTACAGGGGTTTAACACCGGGGAGCTGTTTTTT. Translated: CASSPLQGFNTGELFF.